The rows below give T cell receptor beta chains drawn from one sample of a study of T cell changes during pregnancy in multiple sclerosis. Using immunoSEQ multiplex PCR, the repertoire was profiled, and TCRdb retains in-frame clones only, with some absent. The sample includes 60,000 to 90,000 clones, 70% to 90% of them seen just once. The sequencing here drew on peripheral blood, taken before pregnancy. The source is a female donor with multiple sclerosis, enrolled in a pregnancy study. Each CDR3 is given with its conserved first and last residue. D genes are given only for firm matches. Clone sizes are given selectively: once, few, many, or a class where the clone is expanded.

CDR3 DNA	CDR3 protein	V gene	D gene	clone size	J gene
TGTGCCAGTGGGGACAGGGAAAATTCACCCCTCCACTTT	CASGDRENSPLHF	TRBV19	TRBD1	once	TRBJ1-6
TGTGCCATCAGTGATCCTTCCCTGCGGGGGTACAATGAGCAGTTCTTC	CAISDPSLRGYNEQFF	TRBV10-3	TRBD2	.	TRBJ2-1
TGTGCCAGCAGTTTATTGGGGGGATCCGTCTCTGGAAACACCATATATTTT	CASSLLGGSVSGNTIYF	TRBV28	.	.	TRBJ1-3
TGCAGCGTTGAAATCGCGGATACGCAGTATTTT	CSVEIADTQYF	TRBV29-1	.	.	TRBJ2-3
TGCGCCAGCAGCGGAATTAGGGGGCCTGCGGAACTGACCACTGAAGCTTTCTTT	CASSGIRGPAELTTEAFF	TRBV5-1	TRBD1	.	TRBJ1-1
TGTGCCAGCAGTGGACTAGCGGGGGGTCCGAACACCGGGGAGCTGTTTTTT	CASSGLAGGPNTGELFF	TRBV2	TRBD2	.	TRBJ2-2
TGTGCCATCAGAGAGACAGGCCAAGAGACCCAGTACTTC	CAIRETGQETQYF	TRBV10-3	.	.	TRBJ2-5
TGCGCCAGCAGCCCTAGGTTGACGGGGGTTTACAATGAGCAGTTCTTC	CASSPRLTGVYNEQFF	TRBV4-3	.	.	TRBJ2-1
TGTGCCAGCAGCTTAAGGGACGGGACAGGGGCTGAAGCTTTCTTT	CASSLRDGTGAEAFF	TRBV7-8	TRBD1	once	TRBJ1-1
TGCGCCAGCAGCCAGGCCAGGGATTTGAACACCGGGGAGCTGTTTTTT	CASSQARDLNTGELFF	TRBV4-1	.	few	TRBJ2-2